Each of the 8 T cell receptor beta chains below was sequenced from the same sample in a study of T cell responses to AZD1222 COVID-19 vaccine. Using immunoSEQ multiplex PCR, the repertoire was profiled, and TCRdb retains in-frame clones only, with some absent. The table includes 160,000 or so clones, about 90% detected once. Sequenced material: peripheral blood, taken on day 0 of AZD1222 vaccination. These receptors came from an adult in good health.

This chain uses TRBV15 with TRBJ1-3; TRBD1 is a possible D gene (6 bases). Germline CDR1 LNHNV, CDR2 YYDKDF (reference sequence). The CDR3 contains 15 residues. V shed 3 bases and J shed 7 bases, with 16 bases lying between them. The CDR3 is CATSSGGGAGNTIYF. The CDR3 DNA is TGTGCCACCAGCAGTGGGGGGGGCGCCGGGAACACCATATATTTT.

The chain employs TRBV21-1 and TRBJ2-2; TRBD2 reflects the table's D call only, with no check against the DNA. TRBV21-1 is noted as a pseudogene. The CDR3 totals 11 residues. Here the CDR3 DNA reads TGTGCCACCTTTAGAGCGGGGGAGCTGTTTTTT. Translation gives CATFRAGELFF.

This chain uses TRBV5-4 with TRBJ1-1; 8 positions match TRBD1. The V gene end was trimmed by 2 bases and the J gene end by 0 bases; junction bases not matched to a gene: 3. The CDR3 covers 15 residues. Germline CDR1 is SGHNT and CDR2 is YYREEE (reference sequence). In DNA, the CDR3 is TGTGCCAGCAGCTTCAGGGGGCGGGTGAACACTGAAGCTTTCTTT. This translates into CASSFRGRVNTEAFF.

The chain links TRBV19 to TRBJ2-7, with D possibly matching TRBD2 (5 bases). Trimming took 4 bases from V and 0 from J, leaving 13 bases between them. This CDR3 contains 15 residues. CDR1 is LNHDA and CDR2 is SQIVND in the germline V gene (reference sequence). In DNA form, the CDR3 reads TGTGCCAGTAGTAGGCAGTCCACTAGCTCCTACGAGCAGTACTTC. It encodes CASSRQSTSSYEQYF.

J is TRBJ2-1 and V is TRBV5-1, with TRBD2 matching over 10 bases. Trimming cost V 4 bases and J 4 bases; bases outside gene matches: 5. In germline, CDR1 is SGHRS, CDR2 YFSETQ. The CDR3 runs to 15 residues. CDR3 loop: CASSPGLADYNEQFF. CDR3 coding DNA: TGCGCCAGCAGCCCCGGACTAGCGGATTACAATGAGCAGTTCTTC.

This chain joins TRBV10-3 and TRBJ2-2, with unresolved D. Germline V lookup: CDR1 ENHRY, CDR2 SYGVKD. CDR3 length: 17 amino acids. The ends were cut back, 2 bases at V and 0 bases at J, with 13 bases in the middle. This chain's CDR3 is CAISELPAAPNTGELFF. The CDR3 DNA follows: TGTGCCATCAGTGAGCTCCCCGCGGCGCCGAACACCGGGGAGCTGTTTTTT.

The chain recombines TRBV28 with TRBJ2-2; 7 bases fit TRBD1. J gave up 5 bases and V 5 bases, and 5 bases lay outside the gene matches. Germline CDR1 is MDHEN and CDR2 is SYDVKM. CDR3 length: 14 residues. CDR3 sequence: CASSQGVGTGELFF. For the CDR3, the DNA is TGTGCCAGCAGTCAGGGGGTTGGGACCGGGGAGCTGTTTTTT.

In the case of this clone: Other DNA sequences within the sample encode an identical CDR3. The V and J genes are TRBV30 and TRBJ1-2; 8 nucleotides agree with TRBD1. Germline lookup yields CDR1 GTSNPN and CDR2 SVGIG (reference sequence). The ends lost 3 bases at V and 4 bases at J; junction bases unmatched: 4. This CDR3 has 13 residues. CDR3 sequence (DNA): TGTGCCTGGAGCCTGACAGGGGCCTATGGCTACACCTTC. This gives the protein CAWSLTGAYGYTF. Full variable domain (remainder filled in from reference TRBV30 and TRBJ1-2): SQTIHQWPATLVQPVGSPLSLECTVEGTSNPNLYWYRQAAGRGLQLLFYSVGIGQISSEVPQNLSASRPQDRQFILSSKKLLLSDSGFYLCAWSLTGAYGYTFGSGTRLTVV.